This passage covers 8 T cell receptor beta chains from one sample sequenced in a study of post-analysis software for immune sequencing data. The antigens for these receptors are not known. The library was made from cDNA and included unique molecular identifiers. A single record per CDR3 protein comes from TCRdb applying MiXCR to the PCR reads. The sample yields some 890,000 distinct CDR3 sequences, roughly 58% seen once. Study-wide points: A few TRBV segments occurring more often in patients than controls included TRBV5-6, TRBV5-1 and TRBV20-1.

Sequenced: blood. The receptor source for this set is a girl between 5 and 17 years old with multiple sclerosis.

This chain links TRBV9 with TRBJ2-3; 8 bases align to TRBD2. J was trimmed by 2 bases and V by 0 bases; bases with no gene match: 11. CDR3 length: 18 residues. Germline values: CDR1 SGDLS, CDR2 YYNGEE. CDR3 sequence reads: CASSVGVSGGTFTDTQYF. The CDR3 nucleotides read TGTGCCAGCAGCGTAGGAGTGAGCGGGGGAACCTTCACAGATACGCAGTATTTT.

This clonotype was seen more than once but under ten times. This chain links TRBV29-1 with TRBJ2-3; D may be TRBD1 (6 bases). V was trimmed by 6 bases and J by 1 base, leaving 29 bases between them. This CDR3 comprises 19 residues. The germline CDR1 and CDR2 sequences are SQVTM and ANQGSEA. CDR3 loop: CSVARDISTGPLGTDTQYF. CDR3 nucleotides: TGCAGCGTCGCCCGGGACATCTCAACTGGGCCCCTCGGCACAGATACGCAGTATTTT.

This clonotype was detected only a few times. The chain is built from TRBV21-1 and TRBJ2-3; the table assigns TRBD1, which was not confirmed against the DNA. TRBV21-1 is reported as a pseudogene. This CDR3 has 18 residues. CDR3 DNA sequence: TGTGCCAGCAGCCACCACAGGGGTGTAAAGTTGAGCACAGATACGCAGTATTTT. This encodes CASSHHRGVKLSTDTQYF.

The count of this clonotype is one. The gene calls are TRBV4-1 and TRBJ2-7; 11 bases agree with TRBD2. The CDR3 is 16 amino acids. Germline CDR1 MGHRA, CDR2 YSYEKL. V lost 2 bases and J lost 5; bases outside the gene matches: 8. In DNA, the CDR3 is TGCGCCAGCAGCCAACCCTATAGCGGGAGGGCCCACGAGCAGTACTTC. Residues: CASSQPYSGRAHEQYF.

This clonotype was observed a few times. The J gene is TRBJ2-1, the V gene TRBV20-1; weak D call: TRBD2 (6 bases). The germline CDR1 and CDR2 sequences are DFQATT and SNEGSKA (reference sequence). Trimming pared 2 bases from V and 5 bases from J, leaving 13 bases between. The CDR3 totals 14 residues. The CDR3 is CSARLAGIDNEQFF. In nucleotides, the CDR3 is TGCAGTGCTAGACTGGCGGGGATAGACAATGAGCAGTTCTTC.

CDR3 sequence reads: CASSRGRASSNTGELFF. The CDR3 nucleotides read TGCGCCAGCAGTCGTGGGCGGGCGTCATCGAACACCGGGGAGCTGTTTTTT. This chain uses TRBV5-1 with TRBJ2-2; the D gene is possibly TRBD2 (5 bases). The CDR3 contains 17 residues. V lost 5 bases and J lost 0, with 17 bases in between. Germline loops: CDR1 SGHRS, CDR2 YFSETQ.

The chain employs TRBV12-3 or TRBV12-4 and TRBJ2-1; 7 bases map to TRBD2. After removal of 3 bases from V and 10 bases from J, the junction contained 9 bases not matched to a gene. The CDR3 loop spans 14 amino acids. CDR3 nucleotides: TGTGCCAGCAGTTTTCGGACTAGACAAGAGGAGCAGTTCTTC. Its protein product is CASSFRTRQEEQFF.

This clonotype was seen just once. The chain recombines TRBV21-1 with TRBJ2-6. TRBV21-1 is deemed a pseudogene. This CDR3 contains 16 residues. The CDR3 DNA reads TGTGCCAGCAGCAGTTCGACGGGCACTGGGGCCAACGTCCTGACTTTC. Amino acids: CASSSSTGTGANVLTF.